Presented here are 18 T cell receptor beta chains from one specimen sequenced in a study of blood T cell repertoires in COVID-19. Sequenced by immunoSEQ multiplex PCR; TCRdb stores in-frame clones only, minus some. The sample carries about 50,000 clones, about 84% recorded once. Sequenced material: peripheral blood. Source of these receptors: a woman in her sixties or seventies with acute or convalescent COVID-19.

The chain couples TRBV7-2 to TRBJ2-3; D not certain. Germline V lookup: CDR1 SGHTA, CDR2 FQGNSA. The CDR3 is 16 residues long. V was pared by 2 bases and J by 2 bases, with 14 bases between. CDR3: CASSLSPPPLTDTQYF. The CDR3 nucleotides are TGTGCCAGCAGCTTAAGCCCCCCTCCACTCACAGATACGCAGTATTTT.

This chain links TRBV19 with TRBJ1-5; D not certain. The ends were cut back, 3 bases at V and 2 bases at J, with 11 bases in the middle. This CDR3 has 15 residues. Germline assignment: CDR1 LNHDA and CDR2 SQIVND (reference sequence). CDR3 sequence (DNA): TGTGCCAGTAGTATCCGAGAATTCGGCAATCAGCCCCAGCATTTT. Translation gives CASSIREFGNQPQHF.

The V gene is TRBV6-4, the J gene TRBJ2-1, with D uncertain. This CDR3 comprises 13 residues. Germline V gene data show CDR1 as MRHNA and CDR2 as SNTAGT. The V end was cut by 6 bases, the J end by 9 bases, with 15 bases between. In DNA, the CDR3 is TGTGCCAGCAGCCCAGCCCCGGGTTTTGAGCAGTTCTTC. It translates to CASSPAPGFEQFF.

V and J are TRBV11-3 and TRBJ2-7; D uncertain. V lost 0 bases, J lost 3 bases, and 6 bases lay in between. Germline V gene data show CDR1 as SGHNT and CDR2 as YENEEA. The CDR3 runs to 13 residues. The CDR3 loop is CASSLDNSYEQYF. The CDR3, as DNA: TGTGCCAGCAGCTTAGATAACAGCTACGAGCAGTACTTC.

This clone was counted only a few times. V gene TRBV6-1 combines with J gene TRBJ1-6; 7 nucleotides agree with TRBD1. The CDR3 is made up of 13 amino acids. Per germline, CDR1 MNHNS and CDR2 SASEGT. V lost 3 bases, J lost 7 bases, and 0 bases stayed unmatched. The DNA for the CDR3 is TGTGCCAGCAGTGAGGGACAGAATTCACCCCTCCACTTT. Protein product: CASSEGQNSPLHF.

This clone is termed medium-sized (0.01 to 0.1%). This chain links TRBV18 with TRBJ2-7, with TRBD1 matching 8 bases. V gave up 2 bases and J gave up 0 bases; unmatched junction bases: 0. The V gene's germline CDR1 is KGHSH and CDR2 LQKENI. The CDR3 runs 14 residues. In nucleotides, the CDR3 is TGTGCCAGCTCACCAACAGGGGGCTCCTACGAGCAGTACTTC. It specifies CASSPTGGSYEQYF. The variable domain in full, with the rest retrieved from reference TRBV18 and TRBJ2-7, is NAGVMQNPRHLVRRRGQEARLRCSPMKGHSHVYWYRQLPEEGLKFMVYLQKENIIDESGMPKERFSAEFPKEGPSILRIQQVVRGDSAAYFCASSPTGGSYEQYFGPGTRLTVT.

CDR3 coding DNA: TGTGCCATTCCGGTAGAGTACAGGGTATGGCACACCGGGGAGCTGTTTTTT. As protein: CAIPVEYRVWHTGELFF. The rearrangement uses TRBV25-1 and TRBJ2-2; possible D gene TRBD1, 6 bases. CDR1 is MGHDK and CDR2 is SYGVNS in the germline V gene. Trimming pared 10 bases from V and 3 bases from J, leaving 24 bases between. CDR3 length: 17 residues.

The CDR3: CASSQETSVTYNEQFF. CDR3 coding DNA: TGCGCCAGCAGCCAAGAGACTAGCGTCACCTACAATGAGCAGTTCTTC. The chain combines TRBV4-1 with TRBJ2-1; 8 nucleotides match TRBD2. J lost 2 bases, V lost 0 bases, and 3 bases had no gene match. The CDR3 is 16 amino acids. Germline V gene lookup returns CDR1 MGHRA and CDR2 YSYEKL.

The J gene is TRBJ2-7, the V gene TRBV13; weak D call: TRBD2 (6 bases). Trimming removed 5 bases at V and 2 bases at J, with 13 bases between. The CDR3 runs 14 residues. Germline CDR1 reads PRHDT; CDR2 reads FYEKMQ (reference sequence). Here the CDR3 reads CASSREGGTYEQYF. CDR3 nucleotides: TGTGCCAGCAGCAGAGAGGGCGGGACCTACGAGCAGTACTTC.

The chain joins TRBV7-9 to TRBJ1-3; unclear D gene. The CDR3 length is 13 residues. CDR1 is SEHNR and CDR2 is FQNEAQ in the germline V gene (reference sequence). V was cut by 7 bases and J by 0 bases, with 7 bases left in between. The CDR3 here is CASTSGSGNTIYF. In nucleotides, the CDR3 is TGTGCCAGCACCTCCGGCTCTGGAAACACCATATATTTT.

V and J are TRBV29-1 and TRBJ1-1, with a possible D match to TRBD1 (5 bases). CDR1 SQVTM and CDR2 ANQGSEA come from the germline V gene. The CDR3 is 14 amino acids. With 3 bases removed from V and 5 bases from J, the gap between germline ends came to 16 bases. The DNA of the CDR3 is TGCAGCGTTGACCCCCACGCAGGGCGAACTGAAGCTTTCTTT. Its translation: CSVDPHAGRTEAFF.

V gene TRBV10-2 combines with J gene TRBJ1-1, with TRBD1 identical over 8 bases. The CDR3 covers 12 residues. Looked up from germline, CDR1 is WSHSY and CDR2 is SAAADI. J was trimmed by 4 bases and V by 9 bases; bases with no gene match: 4. The CDR3 is CASSRGLTEAFF. The CDR3 nucleotides read TGCGCCAGTTCCAGGGGGCTCACTGAAGCTTTCTTT.

This chain connects TRBV3-1 (or the pseudogene TRBV3-2) to TRBJ1-2, with 11 bases lining up with TRBD1. CDR3 length: 14 amino acids. Per germline, CDR1 LGHDT and CDR2 YNNKEL (reference sequence). The V and J ends lost 4 bases and 8 bases, in that order; junction bases with no gene match: 6. The CDR3 loop is CASSPGTGGLGYTF. CDR3 bases: TGTGCCAGCAGCCCCGGGACAGGGGGTCTGGGCTACACCTTC.

The chain couples TRBV24-1 to TRBJ2-1; D ambiguous. This CDR3 contains 11 residues. Germline loops: CDR1 KGHDR, CDR2 SFDVKD. V dropped 4 bases and J dropped 10 bases, with 7 bases sitting between them. The CDR3 sequence is CATSDAGEQFF. CDR3 bases: TGTGCCACCAGTGACGCAGGCGAGCAGTTCTTC.

The V and J genes are TRBV10-3 and TRBJ2-3; 7 bases are shared with TRBD1. Looked up from germline, CDR1 is ENHRY and CDR2 is SYGVKD. This CDR3 comprises 15 residues. V lost 0 bases, J lost 4 bases, and 4 bases stayed unmatched. In DNA form, the CDR3 reads TGTGCCATCAGTGAGTCGAGAGGGGGCCCAGATACGCAGTATTTT. It translates to CAISESRGGPDTQYF.

V is TRBV6-2 or TRBV6-3 and J is TRBJ1-2, with 7 positions matching TRBD1. The CDR3 is 13 amino acids. Germline CDR1 is MNHEY and CDR2 is SVGEGT. V dropped 4 bases and J dropped 8; count of bases not matched to a gene: 7. CDR3 nucleotide sequence: TGTGCCAGCAGTTTCCCAGACAGGGAAGGCTACACCTTC. This translates into CASSFPDREGYTF.

This clone was seen a single time. The rearrangement uses TRBV10-3 and TRBJ1-1, with TRBD1 matching 8 bases. With V trimmed by 4 bases and J by 1 base, 5 bases remained unmatched. The CDR3 covers 15 residues. The germline gives CDR1 ENHRY, CDR2 SYGVKD. In DNA, the CDR3 is TGTGCCATCAGTGCCCAGGGGGCAACGAACACTGAAGCTTTCTTT. Translated: CAISAQGATNTEAFF.

Only a few counts were recorded for this clone. Different DNA sequences within this sample yield the same CDR3. The gene calls are TRBV4-2 and TRBJ2-1; 11 nucleotides line up with TRBD2. Germline V gene data show CDR1 as LGHNA and CDR2 as YNFKEQ. The CDR3 covers 17 residues. Losses at the gene ends were 3 bases for V and 0 bases for J; bases not matched to a gene: 4. CDR3 nucleotides: TGTGCCAGCAGCCAGACCCTAGCGGGAGGCTCCTACAATGAGCAGTTCTTC. This encodes CASSQTLAGGSYNEQFF.